Listed here is a single T cell receptor (beta chain). Sequencing relied on a cDNA template that was reverse transcribed from extracted RNA. Using immunoSEQ multiplex PCR, the repertoire was profiled, and TCRdb retains in-frame clones only, with some absent. Of some 99,000 clones in the sample, 40% to 55% were seen once. This entry belongs to a study of CD8+ T cells in alopecia areata. Between the trimmed V and J ends, which lost 4 bases and 3 bases, there was a span of 16 bases. The germline V gene has CDR1 ENHRY and CDR2 SYGVKD. The CDR3 has 15 amino acids. This clonotype was obtained from a human donor with alopecia areata. The chain has TRBV10-3 and TRBJ2-7, with D possibly matching TRBD1 (5 bases). Sequencing input: CD4+ T cells sorted from blood. The CDR3 sequence is CAISVQPVGDYEQYF. The DNA for the CDR3 is TGTGCCATCAGTGTACAACCGGTAGGGGACTACGAGCAGTACTTC.